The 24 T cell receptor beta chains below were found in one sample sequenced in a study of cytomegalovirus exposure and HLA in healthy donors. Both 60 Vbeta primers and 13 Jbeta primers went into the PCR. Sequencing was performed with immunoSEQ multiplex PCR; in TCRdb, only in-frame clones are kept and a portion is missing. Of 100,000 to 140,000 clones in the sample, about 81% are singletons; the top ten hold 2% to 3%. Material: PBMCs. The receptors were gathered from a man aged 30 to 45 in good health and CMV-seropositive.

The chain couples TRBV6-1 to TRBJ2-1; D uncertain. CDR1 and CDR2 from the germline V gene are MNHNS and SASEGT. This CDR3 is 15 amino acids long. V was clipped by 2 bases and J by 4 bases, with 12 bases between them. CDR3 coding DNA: TGTGCCAGCAGTGAACAAGCATATCTATACAATGAGCAGTTCTTC. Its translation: CASSEQAYLYNEQFF.

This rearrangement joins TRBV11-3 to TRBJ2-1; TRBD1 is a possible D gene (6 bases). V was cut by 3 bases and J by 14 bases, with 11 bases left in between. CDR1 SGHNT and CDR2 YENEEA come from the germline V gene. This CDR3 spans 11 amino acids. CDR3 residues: CASSLDSLEFF. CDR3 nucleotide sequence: TGTGCCAGCAGCTTGGACAGTTTAGAGTTCTTC. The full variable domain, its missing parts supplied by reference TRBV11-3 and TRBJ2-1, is EAGVVQSPRYKIIEKKQPVAFWCNPISGHNTLYWYLQNLGQGPELLIRYENEEAVDDSQLPKDRFSAERLKGVDSTLKIQPAELGDSAVYLCASSLDSLEFFGPGTRLTVL.

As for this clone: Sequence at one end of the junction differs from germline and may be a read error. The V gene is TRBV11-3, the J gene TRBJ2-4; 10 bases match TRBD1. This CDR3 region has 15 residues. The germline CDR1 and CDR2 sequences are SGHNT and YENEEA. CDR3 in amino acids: CASSGGQGGKNSQYF. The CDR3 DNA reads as TGTGCCAGCAGCGGAGGACAGGGGGGCAAAAACAGTCAGTACTTC.

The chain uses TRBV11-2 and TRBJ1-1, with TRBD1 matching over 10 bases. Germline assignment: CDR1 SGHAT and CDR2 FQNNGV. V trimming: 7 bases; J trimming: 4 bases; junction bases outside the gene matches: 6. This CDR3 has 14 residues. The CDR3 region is CASIMGQGPTEAFF. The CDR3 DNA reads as TGTGCCAGCATCATGGGACAGGGGCCCACTGAAGCTTTCTTT. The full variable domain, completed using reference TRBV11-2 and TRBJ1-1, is EAGVAQSPRYKIIEKRQSVAFWCNPISGHATLYWYQQILGQGPKLLIQFQNNGVVDDSQLPKDRFSAERLKGVDSTLKIQPAKLEDSAVYLCASIMGQGPTEAFFGQGTRLTVV.

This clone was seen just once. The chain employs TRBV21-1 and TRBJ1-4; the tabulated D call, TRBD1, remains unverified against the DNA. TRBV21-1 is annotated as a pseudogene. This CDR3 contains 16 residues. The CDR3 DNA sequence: TGTGCCAGCAGCGCCATATCAGGGGGCGCCAATGAAAAACTGTTTTTT. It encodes CASSAISGGANEKLFF.

CDR3 amino acids: CATSVQIQVPGNTIYF. The CDR3 DNA reads TGTGCCACCAGCGTCCAAATACAGGTACCTGGAAACACCATATATTTT. This chain links TRBV15 with TRBJ1-3; tentative D call: TRBD1 (5 bases). The CDR3 runs 16 residues. The germline gives CDR1 LNHNV, CDR2 YYDKDF (reference sequence). V was cut by 5 bases and J by 2 bases, with 16 bases left in between.

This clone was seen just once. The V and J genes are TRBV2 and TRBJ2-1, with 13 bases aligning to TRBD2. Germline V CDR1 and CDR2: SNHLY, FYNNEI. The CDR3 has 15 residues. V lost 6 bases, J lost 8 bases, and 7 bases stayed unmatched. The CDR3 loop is CASRPTSGGGHEQFF. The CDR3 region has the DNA TGTGCCAGCAGACCAACTAGCGGGGGGGGACATGAGCAGTTCTTC.

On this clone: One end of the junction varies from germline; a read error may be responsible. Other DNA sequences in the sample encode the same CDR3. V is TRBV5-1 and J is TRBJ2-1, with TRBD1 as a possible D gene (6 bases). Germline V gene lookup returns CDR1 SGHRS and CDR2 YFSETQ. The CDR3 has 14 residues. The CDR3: CASSLGGRGNEQFF. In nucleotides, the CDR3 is TGCGCCAGTAGCTTAGGGGGAAGAGGCAATGAGCAGTTCTTC.

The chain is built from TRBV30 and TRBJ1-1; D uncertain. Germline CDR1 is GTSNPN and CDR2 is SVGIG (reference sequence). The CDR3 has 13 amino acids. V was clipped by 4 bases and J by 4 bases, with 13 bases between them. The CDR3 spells CAWTPGVRTEAFF. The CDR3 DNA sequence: TGTGCCTGGACACCCGGGGTTCGCACTGAAGCTTTCTTT.

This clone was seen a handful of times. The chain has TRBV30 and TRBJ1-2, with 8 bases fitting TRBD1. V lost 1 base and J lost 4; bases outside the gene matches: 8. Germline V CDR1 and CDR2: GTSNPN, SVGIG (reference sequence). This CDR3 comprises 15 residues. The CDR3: CAWSAGTGPFYGYTF. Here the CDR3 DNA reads TGTGCCTGGAGTGCCGGGACAGGCCCCTTCTATGGCTACACCTTC.

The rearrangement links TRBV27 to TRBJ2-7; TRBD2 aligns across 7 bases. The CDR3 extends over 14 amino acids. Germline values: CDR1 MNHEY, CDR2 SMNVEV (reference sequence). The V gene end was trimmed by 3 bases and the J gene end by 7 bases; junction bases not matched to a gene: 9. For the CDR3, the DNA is TGTGCCAGCAGTTTCAATTTTCAGGGAGGGGAGCAGTACTTC. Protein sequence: CASSFNFQGGEQYF.

CDR3 sequence reads: CASSETATNEKLFF. The DNA for the CDR3 is TGTGCCAGCAGTGAAACAGCAACTAATGAAAAACTGTTTTTT. The chain uses TRBV6-5 and TRBJ1-4, with D unresolved. Germline-derived CDR1 and CDR2 are MNHEY and SVGAGI. This CDR3 contains 14 residues. V lost 5 bases and J lost 0, with 7 bases in between.

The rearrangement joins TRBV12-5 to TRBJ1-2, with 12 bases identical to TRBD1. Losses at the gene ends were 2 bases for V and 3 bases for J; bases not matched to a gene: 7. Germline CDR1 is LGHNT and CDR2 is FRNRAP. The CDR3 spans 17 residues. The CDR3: CASGLFPGTGGDYGYTF. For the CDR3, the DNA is TGTGCTAGTGGTTTGTTTCCCGGGACAGGGGGCGACTATGGCTACACCTTC.

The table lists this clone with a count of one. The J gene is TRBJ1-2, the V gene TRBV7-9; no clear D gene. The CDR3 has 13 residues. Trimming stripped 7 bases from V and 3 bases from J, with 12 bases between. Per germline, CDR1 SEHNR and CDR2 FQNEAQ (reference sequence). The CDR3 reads CASKDGVDYGYTF. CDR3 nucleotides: TGTGCCAGCAAGGACGGGGTGGACTATGGCTACACCTTC.

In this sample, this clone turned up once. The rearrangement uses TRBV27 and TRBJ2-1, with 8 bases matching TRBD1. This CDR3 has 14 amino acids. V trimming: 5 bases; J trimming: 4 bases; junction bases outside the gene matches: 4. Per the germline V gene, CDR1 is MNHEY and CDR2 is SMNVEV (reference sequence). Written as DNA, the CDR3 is TGTGCCAGCAGTCGGACAGGGTTGTACAATGAGCAGTTCTTC. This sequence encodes CASSRTGLYNEQFF.

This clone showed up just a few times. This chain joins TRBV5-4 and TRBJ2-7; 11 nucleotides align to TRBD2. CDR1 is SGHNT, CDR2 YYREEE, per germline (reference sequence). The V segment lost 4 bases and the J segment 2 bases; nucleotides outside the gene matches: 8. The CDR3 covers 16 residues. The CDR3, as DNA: TGTGCCAGCAGCCCGGGGACTAGCGGCTTCCCCTACGAGCAGTACTTC. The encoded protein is CASSPGTSGFPYEQYF. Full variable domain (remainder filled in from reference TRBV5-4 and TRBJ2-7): ETGVTQSPTHLIKTRGQQVTLRCSSQSGHNTVSWYQQALGQGPQFIFQYYREEENGRGNFPPRFSGLQFPNYSSELNVNALELDDSALYLCASSPGTSGFPYEQYFGPGTRLTVT.

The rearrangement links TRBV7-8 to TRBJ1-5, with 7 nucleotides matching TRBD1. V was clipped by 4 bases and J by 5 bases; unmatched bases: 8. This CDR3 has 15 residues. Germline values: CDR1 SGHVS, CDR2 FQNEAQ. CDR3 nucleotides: TGTGCCAGCAGCTACCGGGACAGAGGTGATCAGCCCCAGCATTTT. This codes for CASSYRDRGDQPQHF.

CDR3 region: CATVRDTEAFF. The CDR3 nucleotides are TGTGCCACCGTGCGGGACACTGAAGCTTTCTTT. The chain couples TRBV10-3 to TRBJ1-1, with D uncertain. Per germline, CDR1 ENHRY and CDR2 SYGVKD. The CDR3 length is 11 residues. The germline V and J ends were trimmed by 10 bases and 3 bases, with 9 bases remaining between them.

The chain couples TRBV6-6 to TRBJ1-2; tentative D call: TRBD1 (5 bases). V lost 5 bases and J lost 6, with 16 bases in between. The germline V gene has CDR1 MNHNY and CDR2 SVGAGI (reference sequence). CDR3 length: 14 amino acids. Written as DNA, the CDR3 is TGTGCCAGCAGTGGGCGGACGGGGGTTGATGGCTACACCTTC. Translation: CASSGRTGVDGYTF.

CDR3 DNA sequence: TGTGCCAGCAGTGAAGCGCTAACTTTCTTT. It yields the protein CASSEALTFF. The chain has TRBV6-1 and TRBJ1-1; D remains ambiguous. The germline gives CDR1 MNHNS, CDR2 SASEGT. This CDR3 has 10 amino acids. V was clipped by 0 bases and J by 12 bases, with 5 bases between them.

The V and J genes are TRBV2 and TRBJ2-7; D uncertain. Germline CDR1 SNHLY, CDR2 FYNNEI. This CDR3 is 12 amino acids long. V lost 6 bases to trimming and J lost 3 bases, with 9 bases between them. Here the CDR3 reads CASSVPLYEQYF. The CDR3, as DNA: TGTGCCAGCAGCGTCCCCCTCTACGAGCAGTACTTC.

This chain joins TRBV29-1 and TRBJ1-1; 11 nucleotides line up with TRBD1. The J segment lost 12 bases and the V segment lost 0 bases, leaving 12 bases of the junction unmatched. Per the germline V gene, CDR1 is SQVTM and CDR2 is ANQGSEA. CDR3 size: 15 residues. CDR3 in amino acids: CSVEDPGTGGGITFF. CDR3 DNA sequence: TGCAGCGTTGAAGATCCAGGGACAGGGGGTGGGATAACTTTCTTT.

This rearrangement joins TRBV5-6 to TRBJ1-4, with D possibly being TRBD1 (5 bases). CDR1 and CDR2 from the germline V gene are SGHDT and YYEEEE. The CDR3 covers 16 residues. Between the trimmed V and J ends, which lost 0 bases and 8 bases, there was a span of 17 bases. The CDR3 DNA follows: TGTGCCAGCAGCTTGGCCGGGTCACAACGGGGGGAAAAACTGTTTTTT. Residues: CASSLAGSQRGEKLFF.

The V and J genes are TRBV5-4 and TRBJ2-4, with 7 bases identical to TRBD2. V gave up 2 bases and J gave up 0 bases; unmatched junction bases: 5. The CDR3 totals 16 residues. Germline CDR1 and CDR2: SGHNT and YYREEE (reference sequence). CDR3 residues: CASSLGGGSAKNIQYF. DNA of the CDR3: TGTGCCAGCAGCTTAGGCGGGGGTTCAGCCAAAAACATTCAGTACTTC.